Below are 10 T cell receptor beta chains sequenced from a single sample in a study of blood T cell repertoires in COVID-19. Clones were read by immunoSEQ multiplex PCR, and TCRdb kept only the in-frame ones, dropping some. The sample records about 250,000 clones, 85% being singletons. The material sequenced was peripheral blood. The receptors were gathered from a woman aged 60-75 years with active or convalescent COVID-19.

The chain employs TRBV5-1 and TRBJ2-4; D is perhaps TRBD1 (6 bases). Germline V gene sequence: CDR1 SGHRS, CDR2 YFSETQ. V lost 8 bases, J lost 0 bases, and 18 bases lay in between. This CDR3 contains 16 residues. CDR3 nucleotide sequence: TGCGCCAGGCCGGAAGGACAGAACTTAGCCAAAAACATTCAGTACTTC. Translated, it gives CARPEGQNLAKNIQYF.

CDR3: CASSLDPIRGIQYF. CDR3 nucleotides: TGCGCCAGCAGCTTGGATCCGATTAGGGGCATTCAGTACTTC. The gene calls are TRBV5-1 and TRBJ2-4; D is perhaps TRBD1 (5 bases). This CDR3 spans 14 amino acids. CDR1 is SGHRS, CDR2 YFSETQ, per germline. Trimming left V 0 bases short and J 9 bases short, with 13 bases between.

This rearrangement joins TRBV5-1 to TRBJ2-6; 9 positions match TRBD1. The CDR3 length is 19 residues. From germline, CDR1 is SGHRS and CDR2 YFSETQ. With V trimmed by 2 bases and J by 0 bases, 9 bases remained unmatched. The CDR3 DNA is TGCGCCAGCAGCTTCCCTCGGACAGGGGCGACCTCTGGGGCCAACGTCCTGACTTTC. Encoded protein: CASSFPRTGATSGANVLTF.

The V gene is TRBV12-3 or TRBV12-4, the J gene TRBJ2-1; D is possibly TRBD2 (5 bases). V shed 10 bases and J shed 5 bases, with 12 bases lying between them. This CDR3 contains 12 residues. The CDR3 nucleotides are TGTGCCACCAAAACAGCGGACAATGAGCAGTTCTTC. This encodes CATKTADNEQFF.

This sequence joins TRBV7-2 and TRBJ2-7; TRBD1 aligns across 7 bases. The V gene's germline CDR1 is SGHTA and CDR2 FQGNSA. V shed 5 bases and J 1 base; nucleotides not matched to a gene: 8. This CDR3 spans 15 amino acids. For the CDR3, the DNA is TGTGCCAGCAGCACCCAGGGACAGTCTTCCTACGAGCAGTACTTC. Amino acids: CASSTQGQSSYEQYF.

V gene TRBV28 combines with J gene TRBJ2-7; TRBD2 might be the D (5 bases). V lost 2 bases and J 0 bases, leaving 11 bases between the germline ends. The germline V gene encodes CDR1 MDHEN and CDR2 SYDVKM. The CDR3 sequence is 15 residues long. CDR3 DNA: TGTGCCAGCAGTTTAGGAGGTATTAGCTCCTACGAGCAGTACGTC. Amino acid sequence: CASSLGGISSYEQYV.

The table lists this clone with a count of one. The chain combines TRBV6-5 with TRBJ1-1; D call uncertain. CDR1 is MNHEY and CDR2 is SVGAGI in the germline V gene. Deletions cut 7 bases from V and 8 bases from J, with 17 bases between. CDR3 length equals 13 residues. CDR3 DNA sequence: TGTGCCAGCATTAAGGACGGACTGGGGGAAGCTTTCTTT. This translates into CASIKDGLGEAFF.

V is TRBV7-9 and J is TRBJ2-7; 9 nucleotides align to TRBD1. The J segment lost 3 bases and the V segment lost 5 bases, leaving 8 bases of the junction unmatched. CDR3 length: 15 residues. Germline V gene sequence: CDR1 SEHNR, CDR2 FQNEAQ (reference sequence). The CDR3 region has the DNA TGTGCCAGCAGCGTTACCGGGACAGGGTTCTACGAGCAGTACTTC. Residues: CASSVTGTGFYEQYF.

The chain employs TRBV2 and TRBJ2-1; 10 bases line up with TRBD2. The CDR3 is 15 residues long. CDR1 SNHLY and CDR2 FYNNEI come from the germline V gene. J was trimmed by 4 bases and V by 4 bases; bases with no gene match: 4. CDR3 in DNA: TGTGCCAGCAGTGTTGAAGCGGGAGGGTACAATGAGCAGTTCTTC. This translates into CASSVEAGGYNEQFF.

This clone came up a few times. The chain has TRBV3-1 (or the pseudogene TRBV3-2) and TRBJ2-2; 9 positions agree with TRBD2. CDR1 and CDR2 (germline): LGHDT, YNNKEL (reference sequence). V lost 2 bases to trimming and J lost 1 base; unmatched junction nucleotides: 5. There are 17 residues in the CDR3. The CDR3 protein is CASSQRLAVMNTGELFF. The CDR3 nucleotides are TGTGCCAGCAGCCAAAGACTAGCGGTAATGAACACCGGGGAGCTGTTTTTT.